Sequencing of this TCR beta chain was carried out in a study of T cells in Graves' hyperthyroidism and ophthalmopathy (dated by TCRdb to the late 2010s). Regarding the study in general: Peripheral blood was sampled at the time of initial diagnosis, prior to any treatment. After blood sampling, hyperthyroidism patients were treated with methimazole at a starting dose of 30 mg daily, and ophthalmopathy patients were treated with high-dose intravenous methylprednisolone. To identify distinguishing TCR V-J signatures, a discovery cohort of about 95 patients was used, comprising some 45 with Graves' ophthalmopathy and around 57 with stable Graves' hyperthyroidism. The 95 to 100 discovery patients were randomly split 7:3 into training and test sets. TCR Vbeta CDR3 sequencing of 120 to 150 peripheral blood samples (approximately 44 ophthalmopathy, around 80 hyperthyroidism and approximately 17 progressor patients) is reported in the paper. The study also compared thyroid tissue and blood T-cell repertoires from a handful of Graves' hyperthyroidism patients. An independent validation cohort of around 19 hyperthyroidism patients and 17 patients who later progressed to ophthalmopathy tested prospective prediction of ophthalmopathy. Overall study results and their limits: In validation, the model predicted progression to ophthalmopathy a median of 6.5 months before onset, with roughly 70% sensitivity and roughly 79% specificity. A model built on a 13 V-J signature distinguished ophthalmopathy from stable hyperthyroidism, reaching 85% to 90% sensitivity and around 81% specificity in cross-validation and 80%/75% in testing. Most expanded thyroid clonotypes (frequency above 0.001) were also detected in blood, suggesting blood repertoires may reflect thyroid immune responses. Sample size was not statistically predetermined, and blinding of investigators to group allocation was not performed.

The TCR beta CDR3 regions were amplified from RNA transcripts. For the first round of RT-PCR on the TCR CDR3, the HTBI primer set was used together with the Qiagen OneStep RT-PCR kit. The libraries were constructed in a second round of multiplex PCR and then size-selected and purified. Paired-end sequencing of the libraries was performed with 100 bp reads on an Illumina HiSeq2000. In the authors' own workflow: SOAPnuke was used to process the raw data, removing reads that contained adapters or uncalled bases, had a mean Phred below 15, or lacked an exact match to the constant primer or identifier. High-quality paired reads were merged using COPE v1.2.5, and each unique nucleotide sequence was defined as a clonotype. MiTCR v1.1 was used to align the clonotypes against IMGT TRBV, TRBD and TRBJ reference segments. Only V-J combinations with frequency above 0.0001, covering about 99% of repertoires, were analysed. The TCS score was defined as F50 (clonal expansion) divided by E x V (chaos), with BLOSUM62-based TCRdist calculated between CDR3 peptides within each V-J. Welch's t-statistics and random forest reduced fewer than 600 V-J features to about 12, which were used in a naive Bayes classifier (R e1071). TCRdb redid the processing of the public reads, applying fastp at Q25 and MiXCR, and retained in-frame beta chains. Duplicate CDR3 protein sequences are folded into a single record with the most common DNA and genes. TCRdb's processing, not the study's, gives the V and J calls here. This sample has about 400,000 distinct CDR3 sequences in its table, and approximately 15% of those were observed once. The top ten clonotypes cover 5.3% of the sample.

V is reduced by 4 bases and J by 7 bases, leaving a spacing of 10 bases between them. The germline V gene yields MNHEY for CDR1 and SVGAGI for CDR2. CDR3 length: 13 amino acids, cysteine to phenylalanine. The entry retains the CDR3 DNA only, 39 bases that are in frame from base 1. Comment on this clonotype: Its cognate antigen has yet to be identified. No base quality information exists; no much larger clone differs at one position.

Stable Graves' hyperthyroidism was defined as no progression to ophthalmopathy during 18 months of follow-up. Hyperthyroidism patients were aged 18 to 65 years and newly diagnosed, with disease duration of less than 2 months. The study excluded patients with uncontrolled infections, other autoimmune diseases, pregnancy or lactation. Diagnoses were based on clinical symptoms, serum thyroxine and TRAb, thyroid ultrasound and orbital computed tomography. PBMCs were isolated from about 9.2 ml of fresh peripheral blood by Ficoll-Paque density gradient centrifugation. Total RNA was extracted using Trizol reagent, and RNA quality was assessed on an Agilent 2100 Bioanalyzer.

The sequenced sample consisted of blood. The chain was built from TRBV6-5 and TRBJ2-2; a tentative D match to TRBD1 spans 6 bases. This TCR came from a woman aged 18-29 years with Graves' hyperthyroidism. The CDR3 loop reads CASSSGVGGELFF. The DNA reads TGTGCCAGCAGTTCAGGGGTGGGCGGGGAGCTGTTTTTT.